Below, 21 T cell receptor beta chains from the same sample are listed, as sequenced in a study of response to subunit inactivated influenza vaccine. TCRdb analysed the RT-PCR reads with MiXCR anew, one entry per CDR3 protein. The sample records about 500,000 distinct CDR3 sequences, approximately 15% being singletons. The starting material was CD4+ T cells sorted from PBMCs, obtained less than 30 months after vaccination. These receptors all come from a man aged 45-69 years who received an inactivated influenza vaccine.

This clonotype appeared a few times. The V call is TRBV24-1, the J call TRBJ2-5; the match to TRBD2 covers 9 bases. CDR3 length equals 12 residues. The germline V gene encodes CDR1 KGHDR and CDR2 SFDVKD. The trim removed 10 bases at V and 2 bases at J, leaving 1 base unmatched. This chain's CDR3 is CATSGRQETQYF. The CDR3 DNA is TGTGCCACGAGCGGGAGGCAAGAGACCCAGTACTTC.

This clonotype was observed a handful of times. V is TRBV6-2 or TRBV6-3 and J is TRBJ2-3; D perhaps matches TRBD2 (6 bases). CDR3 size: 17 residues. The ends were cut back, 0 bases at V and 1 base at J, with 14 bases in the middle. From germline, CDR1 is MNHEY and CDR2 SVGEGT. As DNA, the CDR3 is TGTGCCAGCAGTTACTCGTTCGGGGGTGATGGCACAGATACGCAGTATTTT. Amino acid sequence: CASSYSFGGDGTDTQYF.

This clonotype was seen more than once but under ten times. The chain has TRBV5-5 and TRBJ2-3; D remains ambiguous. In germline, CDR1 is SGHKS, CDR2 YYEKEE (reference sequence). The germline V and J ends were trimmed by 0 bases and 5 bases, with 10 bases remaining between them. The CDR3 is 14 amino acids. CDR3 coding DNA: TGTGCCAGCAGCTTGGAACTATTGTTAGATACGCAGTATTTT. It specifies CASSLELLLDTQYF.

This clonotype was observed a handful of times. This chain links TRBV7-6 with TRBJ2-3; D possibly corresponds to TRBD2 (5 bases). V lost 7 bases and J lost 5, with 13 bases in between. CDR1 and CDR2 (germline): SGHVS, FNYEAQ. This CDR3 has 13 amino acids. The CDR3 region is CASTRRGGDTQYF. CDR3 DNA sequence: TGTGCCAGCACGCGTCGGGGTGGAGATACGCAGTATTTT.

In regard to this clonotype: At one end the junction does not follow the germline gene, possibly because of a read error. The V call is TRBV6-2 or TRBV6-3, the J call TRBJ2-7; D may be TRBD2 (5 bases). Germline V gene sequence: CDR1 MNHEY, CDR2 SVGEGT. This CDR3 region has 15 residues. The CDR3 sequence: CSSSPAFSGSYEQYF. The CDR3 DNA is TGTTCCAGCAGCCCTGCGTTCAGCGGATCCTACGAGCAGTACTTC.

This clonotype was found a few times. The chain uses TRBV6-1 and TRBJ2-1, with 11 bases fitting TRBD1. Trimming cost V 8 bases and J 4 bases; bases outside gene matches: 10. This CDR3 has 16 amino acids. Germline V gives CDR1 MNHNS, CDR2 SASEGT. The CDR3 loop reads CASGRIGTGGYNEQFF. As DNA, the CDR3 is TGTGCCAGCGGGCGGATCGGGACAGGGGGGTACAATGAGCAGTTCTTC.

V is TRBV14 and J is TRBJ1-3; TRBD1 aligns across 9 bases. The CDR3 is 15 residues long. The J segment lost 5 bases and the V segment lost 7 bases, leaving 9 bases of the junction unmatched. Germline-derived CDR1 and CDR2 are SGHDN and FVKESK. Here the CDR3 reads CASITRDRERNTIYF. The DNA of the CDR3 is TGTGCCAGCATCACCCGGGACAGGGAAAGAAACACCATATATTTT.

This sequence joins TRBV5-1 and TRBJ2-1; D might be TRBD1 or TRBD2, each matching 6 bases. The germline gives CDR1 SGHRS, CDR2 YFSETQ. V lost 5 bases to trimming and J lost 8 bases, with 14 bases between them. The CDR3 totals 13 residues. The CDR3 DNA reads as TGCGCCAGCAGACGCGGGACAATCGATGAGCAGTTCTTC. Protein: CASRRGTIDEQFF. The whole variable domain, filled in from reference TRBV5-1 and TRBJ2-1, reads KAGVTQTPRYLIKTRGQQVTLSCSPISGHRSVSWYQQTPGQGLQFLFEYFSETQRNKGNFPGRFSGRQFSNSRSEMNVSTLELGDSALYLCASRRGTIDEQFFGPGTRLTVL.

This chain connects TRBV10-2 to TRBJ2-2; possible D gene TRBD2, 6 bases. V lost 2 bases to trimming and J lost 5 bases, with 12 bases between them. The CDR3 length is 15 residues. Germline lookup yields CDR1 WSHSY and CDR2 SAAADI. This CDR3 is CASSELASGTGELFF. The CDR3 bases are TGCGCCAGCAGTGAGCTAGCGTCGGGGACCGGGGAGCTGTTTTTT.

J is TRBJ1-3 and V is TRBV3-1, with D hard to call. The CDR3 extends over 16 amino acids. Germline V CDR1 and CDR2: LGHDT, YNNKEL (reference sequence). V was cut by 2 bases and J by 0 bases, with 11 bases left in between. CDR3 nucleotides: TGTGCCAGCAGCCAACCCGTAGGCGGCTCTGGAAACACCATATATTTT. This codes for CASSQPVGGSGNTIYF.

Only a few counts were recorded for this clonotype. V and J are TRBV12-3 or TRBV12-4 and TRBJ2-7, with D perhaps TRBD1 (5 bases). The CDR3 runs 13 residues. V was cut by 6 bases and J by 0 bases, with 9 bases left in between. The CDR3 sequence: CASRLTGSYEQYF. DNA for the CDR3: TGTGCCAGCAGGCTTACAGGCTCCTACGAGCAGTACTTC.

This clonotype was picked up a small number of times. V and J are TRBV28 and TRBJ1-1, with no clear D. V lost 6 bases and J lost 6, with 17 bases in between. Germline CDR1 and CDR2: MDHEN and SYDVKM. The CDR3 contains 14 residues. The CDR3 is CASSPVRPDPEAFF. Here the CDR3 DNA reads TGTGCCAGCAGCCCCGTCCGACCCGACCCTGAAGCTTTCTTT.

This clonotype was detected a few times. This chain joins TRBV7-2 and TRBJ1-1; 11 bases match TRBD1. The CDR3 is 15 amino acids. Per the germline V gene, CDR1 is SGHTA and CDR2 is FQGNSA. The J segment lost 5 bases and the V segment lost 6 bases, leaving 8 bases of the junction unmatched. The CDR3 coding sequence is TGTGCCAGCAGAACCGGACAGGGGGCGGGTACTGAAGCTTTCTTT. It yields the protein CASRTGQGAGTEAFF.

Only a few counts were recorded for this clonotype. The V and J genes are TRBV20-1 and TRBJ2-7; D perhaps matches TRBD1 (5 bases). The CDR3 spans 12 residues. The V and J ends lost 6 bases and 3 bases respectively, with 12 bases between them. Germline CDR1 reads DFQATT; CDR2 reads SNEGSKA (reference sequence). CDR3 coding DNA: TGCAGTGCGGGGCAGGCCAACTACGAGCAGTACTTC. This sequence encodes CSAGQANYEQYF.

V is TRBV20-1 and J is TRBJ2-3, with D possibly TRBD2 on 6 matching bases. V was trimmed by 3 bases and J by 6 bases, leaving 13 bases between them. Germline V gives CDR1 DFQATT, CDR2 SNEGSKA (reference sequence). This CDR3 is 13 amino acids long. CDR3 sequence: CSASGPRGDTQYF. Here the CDR3 DNA reads TGCAGTGCTAGCGGTCCCCGGGGGGATACGCAGTATTTT.

The chain carries TRBV5-1 and TRBJ1-3, with D uncertain. CDR3 size: 15 residues. V was cut by 1 base and J by 0 bases, with 8 bases left in between. Germline assignment: CDR1 SGHRS and CDR2 YFSETQ. CDR3 coding DNA: TGCGCCAGCAGCTTGTTGGCGGACTCTGGAAACACCATATATTTT. Translation gives CASSLLADSGNTIYF. Drawing the rest from reference TRBV5-1 and TRBJ1-3, the complete variable domain is KAGVTQTPRYLIKTRGQQVTLSCSPISGHRSVSWYQQTPGQGLQFLFEYFSETQRNKGNFPGRFSGRQFSNSRSEMNVSTLELGDSALYLCASSLLADSGNTIYFGEGSWLTVV.

The rearrangement links TRBV12-3 or TRBV12-4 to TRBJ2-7, with TRBD2 identical over 7 bases. The CDR3 covers 14 residues. The V and J ends lost 3 bases and 5 bases, in that order; junction bases with no gene match: 7. The CDR3 protein is CASSFGGLADEQYF. The CDR3 nucleotides are TGTGCCAGCAGTTTCGGGGGGTTAGCCGACGAGCAGTACTTC.

In this sample, this clonotype turned up a few times. This chain links TRBV15 with TRBJ2-2, with D tentatively TRBD2 (7 bases). V shed 9 bases and J shed 4 bases, with 15 bases lying between them. Germline-derived CDR1 and CDR2 are LNHNV and YYDKDF (reference sequence). CDR3 size: 14 residues. The CDR3 coding sequence is TGTGCCACTGGAGGGGGGGCTAGCACCGGGGAGCTGTTTTTT. Its protein is CATGGGASTGELFF.

Only a few counts were recorded for this clonotype. The V gene is TRBV18, the J gene TRBJ2-7; D remains unclear. Germline CDR1 reads KGHSH; CDR2 reads LQKENI. The CDR3 loop spans 15 amino acids. The V end was cut by 1 base, the J end by 5 bases, with 15 bases between. The CDR3 loop is CASSPQIGRSHEQYF. For the CDR3, the DNA is TGTGCCAGCTCACCACAAATTGGCCGGAGTCACGAGCAGTACTTC.

This clonotype was counted between two and nine times. The V call is TRBV12-3 or TRBV12-4, the J call TRBJ2-7, with D perhaps being TRBD1 or TRBD2 (5 bases each). The CDR3 is 14 residues long. V shed 3 bases and J shed 6 bases, with 15 bases lying between them. Written as DNA, the CDR3 is TGTGCCAGCAGTTTTGCAGGGAGAGAGGGCGAGCAGTACTTC. Residues: CASSFAGREGEQYF.

The gene calls are TRBV9 and TRBJ1-5; no definite D call. Germline V gives CDR1 SGDLS, CDR2 YYNGEE. V was shortened by 0 bases and J by 6 bases, with 10 bases between the two germline ends. The CDR3 extends over 14 amino acids. The DNA of the CDR3 is TGTGCCAGCAGCGTAGGTGGGTTCGGTCAGCCCCAGCATTTT. Its protein is CASSVGGFGQPQHF.